Listed below are T cell receptor beta chains from one sample, sequenced in a study of blood T cell repertoires in COVID-19. Clones were read by immunoSEQ multiplex PCR, and TCRdb kept only the in-frame ones, dropping some. The sample lists approximately 150,000 clones, roughly four fifths occurring once. Sequenced input: peripheral blood. The origin of the receptors is a human donor with acute or convalescent COVID-19. The donor label of this sample is uncertain. Each CDR3 is given with its conserved first and last residue. D genes are given only for firm matches. For some rows the clone size is stated as once, few or many, or as a class when expanded; others skip it.

D gene	J gene	V gene	clone size	CDR3 protein	CDR3 DNA
-	TRBJ2-5	TRBV5-5	-	CASSLGQRQETQYF	TGTGCCAGCAGCTTGGGACAGAGACAAGAGACCCAGTACTTC
-	TRBJ2-2	TRBV5-1	-	CASSTSGFVSGELFF	TGCGCCAGCAGCACCTCAGGGTTTGTTAGCGGGGAGCTGTTTTTT
TRBD1	TRBJ1-4	TRBV30	-	CAWSVIPGGRAEKLFF	TGTGCCTGGAGTGTAATCCCAGGGGGCCGGGCTGAAAAACTGTTTTTT
-	TRBJ1-6	TRBV6-1	-	CASLGGVTYNSPLHF	TGTGCCAGCTTAGGGGGAGTTACCTATAATTCACCCCTCCACTTT
TRBD1	TRBJ1-5	TRBV6-6	-	CASSYDEGTGRQPQHF	TGTGCCAGCAGTTACGACGAGGGGACAGGGAGGCAGCCCCAGCATTTT
TRBD1	TRBJ1-1	TRBV10-2	-	CASASRDRGLNTEAFF	TGCGCCAGCGCCTCGAGGGATAGGGGGCTGAACACTGAAGCTTTCTTT
-	TRBJ1-6	TRBV19	-	CASRRGQTNSPLHF	TGTGCCAGCCGACGAGGGCAGACGAATTCACCCCTCCACTTT
TRBD1	TRBJ1-2	TRBV3-1/TRBV3-2	-	CASSRPGQGEDGYTF	TGTGCCAGCAGCCGACCGGGACAGGGTGAAGATGGCTACACCTTC
-	TRBJ1-5	TRBV27	-	CASRALEDQPQHF	TGTGCCAGCAGAGCGTTGGAGGATCAGCCCCAGCATTTT
TRBD1	TRBJ2-7	TRBV5-6	-	CASSSGTVSYEQYF	TGTGCCAGCAGCTCCGGGACAGTCTCCTACGAGCAGTACTTC
-	TRBJ1-5	TRBV3-1/TRBV3-2	-	CASSQRHSNQPQHF	TGTGCCAGCAGCCAGCGACATAGCAATCAGCCCCAGCATTTT
TRBD2	TRBJ2-1	TRBV7-8	once	CASSYKSSLLAATYNEQFF	TGTGCCAGCAGCTACAAAAGCTCCTTACTAGCGGCCACATACAATGAGCAGTTCTTC
TRBD1	TRBJ1-3	TRBV5-1	-	CASSLATGAMEGNTIYF	TGCGCCAGCAGCTTGGCTACAGGGGCGATGGAGGGAAACACCATATATTTT
TRBD2	TRBJ2-5	TRBV4-3	-	CASSQGLAGDQETQYF	TGCGCCAGCAGCCAAGGGCTAGCGGGGGACCAAGAGACCCAGTACTTC
-	TRBJ2-3	TRBV5-1	-	CASSLPQGTDTQYF	TGCGCCAGCAGCTTGCCCCAGGGCACAGATACGCAGTATTTT
-	TRBJ2-2	TRBV2	-	CASSAAETRITNTGELFF	TGTGCCAGCAGTGCGGCCGAGACACGAATCACGAACACCGGGGAGCTGTTTTTT
-	TRBJ2-2	TRBV10-3	-	CAITGRNTGELFF	TGTGCCATCACTGGCAGGAACACCGGGGAGCTGTTTTTT
TRBD1	TRBJ1-4	TRBV6-5	-	CASSSPGLTGGKLFF	TGTGCCAGCAGTTCCCCCGGCCTGACAGGGGGAAAACTGTTTTTT
-	TRBJ2-7	TRBV12-5	-	CASGLVSGTPPYEQYF	TGTGCTAGTGGTTTGGTATCGGGGACACCCCCTTACGAGCAGTACTTC
-	TRBJ1-4	TRBV19	-	CASSQNEKLFF	TGTGCCAGTAGTCAGAATGAAAAACTGTTTTTT
-	TRBJ1-6	TRBV5-1	once	CASSLEGTYNSPLHF	TGCGCCAGCAGCTTGGAGGGGACATATAATTCACCCCTCCACTTT
TRBD2	TRBJ2-3	TRBV19	-	CASSMASGTQYF	TGTGCCAGTAGTATGGCTAGCGGTACGCAGTATTTT
TRBD1	TRBJ1-2	TRBV19	-	CASSIGQDGYTF	TGTGCCAGTAGTATCGGACAGGATGGCTACACCTTC
TRBD1	TRBJ1-5	TRBV19	-	CASSLRDRGQPQHF	TGTGCCAGTAGTCTCCGGGACAGGGGTCAGCCCCAGCATTTT
-	TRBJ2-1	TRBV19	-	CASSREVNKQFF	TGTGCCAGTAGTCGAGAGGTTAATAAGCAGTTCTTC
-	TRBJ2-7	TRBV2	-	CASKEGPYEQYF	TGTGCCAGCAAGGAGGGGCCTTACGAGCAGTACTTC
-	TRBJ1-3	TRBV5-1	-	CASSLEGRGKVDTIYF	TGCGCCAGCAGCTTGGAAGGCCGGGGGAAGGTGGACACCATATATTTT
TRBD1	TRBJ1-5	TRBV15	-	CATSRDGAGGGQPQHF	TGTGCCACCAGCAGAGATGGTGCAGGGGGCGGTCAGCCCCAGCATTTT
TRBD2	TRBJ2-2	TRBV19	-	CASLAGAANTGELFF	TGTGCCAGTCTAGCGGGGGCGGCGAACACCGGGGAGCTGTTTTTT
TRBD2	TRBJ2-7	TRBV10-3	-	CAISPWGGGDEQYF	TGTGCCATCAGTCCCTGGGGGGGTGGGGACGAGCAGTACTTC
-	TRBJ1-1	TRBV19	-	CASSIRGQGGTEAFF	TGTGCCAGTAGTATAAGGGGTCAGGGAGGCACTGAAGCTTTCTTT
-	TRBJ1-1	TRBV7-6	few	CASSLAGHTEAFF	TGTGCCAGCAGCTTAGCGGGCCACACTGAAGCTTTCTTT
-	TRBJ1-2	TRBV7-9	-	CASSRDNYGYTF	TGTGCCAGCAGCCGAGATAACTATGGCTACACCTTC
TRBD2	TRBJ2-5	TRBV6-2/TRBV6-3	-	CASSFGLAGALETQYF	TGTGCCAGCAGTTTTGGACTAGCGGGGGCCCTAGAGACCCAGTACTTC
-	TRBJ1-1	TRBV29-1	-	CSVERTLNTEAFF	TGCAGCGTTGAAAGAACTCTGAACACTGAAGCTTTCTTT
-	TRBJ2-7	TRBV11-2	-	CASSLVLGALDEQYF	TGTGCCAGCAGCTTAGTATTGGGGGCCCTAGACGAGCAGTACTTC
TRBD1	TRBJ1-4	TRBV2	-	CASSERIGGPVVEKLFF	TGTGCCAGCAGTGAAAGGATAGGGGGCCCGGTGGTTGAAAAACTGTTTTTT
-	TRBJ1-5	TRBV3-1/TRBV3-2	-	CASSQDFAGQPQHF	TGTGCCAGCAGCCAAGATTTCGCGGGGCAGCCCCAGCATTTT
TRBD2	TRBJ2-1	TRBV25-1	-	CASSRIGRGGDEQFF	TGTGCCAGCAGTCGAATCGGGAGGGGGGGCGATGAGCAGTTCTTC
TRBD1	TRBJ2-3	TRBV5-1	-	CASSTGQQKYTQYF	TGCGCCAGCAGCACGGGACAGCAGAAATATACGCAGTATTTT
-	TRBJ1-1	TRBV10-3	-	CAIRTRVQGTEAFF	TGTGCCATCAGGACCAGGGTGCAGGGCACTGAAGCTTTCTTT
-	TRBJ2-7	TRBV5-1	-	CASSLAREYEQYF	TGCGCCAGCAGCTTGGCCAGGGAATACGAGCAGTACTTC
-	TRBJ1-6	TRBV4-2	once	CASSQERSSYNSPLHF	TGTGCCAGCAGCCAAGAAAGGAGCTCCTATAATTCACCCCTCCACTTT
TRBD2	TRBJ2-5	TRBV5-1	-	CASSFGLVRETQYF	TGCGCCAGCAGCTTTGGACTAGTGAGAGAGACCCAGTACTTC
-	TRBJ2-5	TRBV10-3	-	CAISLGGVQETQYF	TGTGCCATCAGCCTCGGCGGGGTACAGGAGACCCAGTACTTC
-	TRBJ2-7	TRBV13	-	CASSLGSEARPYEQYF	TGTGCCAGCAGCTTAGGATCCGAGGCAAGACCCTACGAGCAGTACTTC